Detailed here is one T cell receptor (beta chain). Its antigen remains unidentified. The sample belongs to a study of T cells in women clearing cervical HPV infection. Overall study findings and caveats: CIN3+ cases had significantly higher TCR repertoire richness than controls, but evenness did not differ. Timing of associations relative to infection is unclear; T-cell subsets were not isolated.

Some clones are missing from TCRdb's copy, which holds only in-frame ones; the method was immunoSEQ multiplex PCR. Found here are more than 25,000 clones; the top ten clones hold 22%. The sample consisted of blood buffy coat. This sequence was found in a woman aged 18 to 75 with a cervical HPV16 infection that either progressed to CIN3+ or cleared (not recorded which).

CDR3 DNA (partial): TGTGCCAGCAGGTTGGACCTCCCCCTGAGGGACAAAATTTACGAC. It translates to CASRLDLPLRDKIYD. The full CDR3 is CASRLDLPLRDKIYDYTF. The V call is TRBV2, the J call TRBJ1-2; D is perhaps TRBD1 (6 bases). The CDR3 goes on 3 residues after the read ends, and that part is filled in from the germline J gene. The CDR3 is 18 residues long. Germline-derived CDR1 and CDR2 are SNHLY and FYNNEI.